Shown below are 12 T cell receptor beta chains from a single sample sequenced in a study of shared clonotypes between healthy human individuals (dated by TCRdb to about 2020). Receptor amplification or capture employed the immunoSEQ multiplex PCR assay. TCRdb mirrors the immuneACCESS table, restricted to in-frame sequences. Some clones are absent from its copies; in checked studies, under half trace to an unresolved V gene, and the reason for the others is unknown. A total of roughly 500,000 clones appear in this sample, 79% of them only once. Of the sample, approximately 13% is held by the ten largest clones. The sequenced material came from PBMCs. The receptors derive from a middle-aged woman in good health. Some clones in this sample may be carry-over from other donors' samples.

V and J are TRBV28 and TRBJ1-2; TRBD1 agrees at 8 bases. The length of the CDR3 is 15 residues. The junction had 7 bases not matched to a gene; V was cut back by 7 bases and J by 0 bases. The germline gives CDR1 MDHEN, CDR2 SYDVKM. The CDR3 is CASTETGASNYGYTF. CDR3 DNA sequence: TGTGCCAGCACCGAGACAGGGGCCTCTAACTATGGCTACACCTTC.

This clone showed up just a few times. V and J are TRBV19 and TRBJ2-7, with D perhaps assigned TRBD1 or TRBD2 (6 bases each). V lost 3 bases and J lost 2, with 14 bases in between. This CDR3 contains 15 residues. Germline loops: CDR1 LNHDA, CDR2 SQIVND (reference sequence). The CDR3 sequence is CASSIRQEGTYEQYF. The CDR3 region has the DNA TGTGCCAGTAGTATCCGACAGGAGGGGACCTACGAGCAGTACTTC.

The chain combines TRBV30 with TRBJ2-5, with D possibly TRBD2 on 6 matching bases. Trimming stripped 7 bases from V and 1 base from J, with 7 bases between. Per germline, CDR1 GTSNPN and CDR2 SVGIG (reference sequence). CDR3 length: 11 amino acids. The CDR3 is CAFGGQETQYF. In DNA form, the CDR3 reads TGTGCCTTCGGGGGCCAAGAGACCCAGTACTTC. The whole variable domain, filled in from reference TRBV30 and TRBJ2-5, reads SQTIHQWPATLVQPVGSPLSLECTVEGTSNPNLYWYRQAAGRGLQLLFYSVGIGQISSEVPQNLSASRPQDRQFILSSKKLLLSDSGFYLCAFGGQETQYFGPGTRLLVL.

This clone was recorded a few times. The chain employs TRBV11-2 and TRBJ2-1; 7 nucleotides align to TRBD2. Per the germline V gene, CDR1 is SGHAT and CDR2 is FQNNGV. The V and J ends lost 1 base and 10 bases, in that order; junction bases with no gene match: 10. The CDR3 consists of 15 residues. The CDR3 DNA reads as TGTGCCAGCAGCTTAGGGACTTTCGCCGGGGGGGAGCAGTTCTTC. This gives the protein CASSLGTFAGGEQFF.

The V and J genes are TRBV18 and TRBJ2-7; no clear D gene. Germline assignment: CDR1 KGHSH and CDR2 LQKENI. The CDR3 consists of 13 residues. The germline V and J ends were trimmed by 0 bases and 5 bases, with 8 bases remaining between them. The DNA of the CDR3 is TGTGCCAGCTCACCACCTTCTAGAAACGAGCAGTACTTC. Translated: CASSPPSRNEQYF. The full variable domain, in which reference TRBV18 and TRBJ2-7 provide the parts outside the CDR3, is NAGVMQNPRHLVRRRGQEARLRCSPMKGHSHVYWYRQLPEEGLKFMVYLQKENIIDESGMPKERFSAEFPKEGPSILRIQQVVRGDSAAYFCASSPPSRNEQYFGPGTRLTVT.

The chain recombines TRBV5-8 with TRBJ1-2, with no clear D. With 0 bases removed from V and 4 bases from J, the gap between germline ends came to 7 bases. The germline CDR1 and CDR2 sequences are SGHTS and YDEGEE. This CDR3 spans 13 amino acids. DNA of the CDR3: TGTGCCAGCAGCTTGGCCGGGTTCTATGGCTACACCTTC. Translated: CASSLAGFYGYTF.

V usage is TRBV19 and J usage is TRBJ2-7; 9 positions agree with TRBD2. Germline values: CDR1 LNHDA, CDR2 SQIVND (reference sequence). This CDR3 has 15 residues. J gave up 5 bases and V 5 bases, and 10 bases lay outside the gene matches. The CDR3 DNA reads TGTGCCAGTAGTTCGCGGGAGGGGATAATCCACGAGCAGTACTTC. This codes for CASSSREGIIHEQYF.

The genes are TRBV28 and TRBJ2-7; a weak D match, TRBD1 (6 bases). CDR1 MDHEN and CDR2 SYDVKM come from the germline V gene. V gave up 6 bases and J gave up 3 bases, with 12 bases separating them. The CDR3 length is 13 residues. CDR3 sequence reads: CASSFTGYYEQYF. CDR3 sequence (DNA): TGTGCCAGCAGCTTCACAGGGTACTACGAGCAGTACTTC.

The J gene is TRBJ1-5, the V gene TRBV28; the D gene is possibly TRBD1 (5 bases). The CDR3 spans 14 residues. Trimming left V 7 bases short and J 5 bases short, with 15 bases between. Germline CDR1 and CDR2: MDHEN and SYDVKM. The CDR3 DNA follows: TGTGCCAGCAACCCGGGACTTACTGATCAGCCCCAGCATTTT. Protein product: CASNPGLTDQPQHF.

The chain employs TRBV7-2 and TRBJ2-1; 7 bases line up with TRBD2. CDR1 and CDR2 from the germline V gene are SGHTA and FQGNSA. The CDR3 is made up of 14 amino acids. V lost 1 base, J lost 9 bases, and 6 bases stayed unmatched. CDR3 nucleotide sequence: TGTGCCAGCAGCTTAGTGGCTAGCGGAAGTGAGCAGTTCTTC. As protein: CASSLVASGSEQFF. Together with reference TRBV7-2 and TRBJ2-1, the CDR3 gives the full variable domain: GAGVSQSPSNKVTEKGKDVELRCDPISGHTALYWYRQSLGQGLEFLIYFQGNSAPDKSGLPSDRFSAERTGGSVSTLTIQRTQQEDSAVYLCASSLVASGSEQFFGPGTRLTVL.

This chain joins TRBV6-1 and TRBJ2-5; D gene uncertain. With the DNA end fitting TRBJ2-7 better, the J assignment may be wrong. The CDR3 totals 14 residues. The germline CDR1 and CDR2 sequences are MNHNS and SASEGT. The CDR3 DNA sequence: TGTGCCAGCAGTGGGGATCTCTTCACGTACGAGCAGTACTTC. Translating it yields CASSGDLFTYEQYF.

The chain has TRBV27 and TRBJ1-5, with 8 bases matching TRBD1. The CDR3 extends over 13 amino acids. Per the germline V gene, CDR1 is MNHEY and CDR2 is SMNVEV (reference sequence). V dropped 5 bases and J dropped 7; count of bases not matched to a gene: 4. The CDR3 protein is CASSPDRGQPQHF. DNA of the CDR3: TGTGCCAGCAGTCCCGACAGGGGACAGCCCCAGCATTTT.